The present entry profiles one T cell receptor (beta chain) with its context. Its specificity is not known. The template was genomic DNA from peripheral blood, not RNA. This entry comes from a study of T cell repertoires in aging, cancer and after chemotherapy. Study-level information: Roughly 10 million TCR reads made up the full dataset. Study-wide results and caveats: Hematological cancer patients had lymphoid organ infiltration that may impair thymic emigration or T cell expansion.

A mixed TRB-A/B primer pool amplified rearranged TRB by multiplex touch-down PCR. Using its own MiXCR run on the multiplex PCR reads, TCRdb lists one record per CDR3 protein. Among fewer than 2,000 distinct CDR3 sequences, about 50% were seen once, and the ten largest hold roughly 80%. The CDR3 runs 13 residues. The germline V gene encodes CDR1 LNHDA and CDR2 SQIVND (reference sequence). Trimming took 4 bases from V and 3 from J, leaving 9 bases between them. The sample taken for sequencing was blood. The clonotype was recovered from a human donor with a blood cancer. V gene TRBV19 combines with J gene TRBJ2-5; D not certain. The CDR3 DNA follows: TGTGCCAGTAGTACAATCCGGAAAGAGACCCAGTACTTC. It is translated as CASSTIRKETQYF.